The 30 T cell receptor beta chains below were found in one sample sequenced in a study of blood T cell repertoires in COVID-19. Method: immunoSEQ multiplex PCR; TCRdb's copy keeps in-frame clones and lacks some. The sample has 200,000 to 300,000 clones, about 91% seen once. The material sequenced was PBMCs or T cells enriched from blood (not recorded which). The receptor set was obtained from a woman aged 40 to 50 with acute COVID-19.

The genes are TRBV5-4 and TRBJ2-5; D not resolved. Trimming removed 3 bases at V and 3 bases at J, with 12 bases between. Germline V gene data show CDR1 as SGHNT and CDR2 as YYREEE (reference sequence). This CDR3 is 14 amino acids long. Here the CDR3 reads CASSSPLVKETQYF. The CDR3 nucleotides are TGTGCCAGCAGCTCACCGCTAGTCAAAGAGACCCAGTACTTC.

The chain employs TRBV9 and TRBJ2-3; TRBD1 aligns across 10 bases. V was pared by 4 bases and J by 5 bases, with 22 bases of the junction left unmatched. Germline CDR1 is SGDLS and CDR2 is YYNGEE. The CDR3 is 20 residues long. This CDR3 reads CASSPHKLGQGSRGRDTQYF. In DNA, the CDR3 is TGTGCCAGCAGCCCTCACAAGTTGGGACAGGGGTCTCGGGGAAGAGATACGCAGTATTTT.

For the CDR3, the DNA is TGTGCCAGCAGTCCAGCGGGAGGGCCCCACAATGAGCAGTTCTTC. It codes for CASSPAGGPHNEQFF. This chain links TRBV28 with TRBJ2-1; 10 nucleotides line up with TRBD2. In germline, CDR1 is MDHEN, CDR2 SYDVKM. The CDR3 is made up of 15 amino acids. Trimming took 5 bases from V and 5 from J; bases not matched to a gene: 6.

This chain joins TRBV5-6 and TRBJ2-1, with 11 nucleotides matching TRBD2. The CDR3 is 15 residues long. After removal of 1 base from V and 11 bases from J, the junction contained 8 bases not matched to a gene. The germline V gene encodes CDR1 SGHDT and CDR2 YYEEEE. The CDR3 DNA is TGTGCCAGCAGCTTGAGCTGGACTAGCGGGCTTCAGCAGTTCTTC. This gives the protein CASSLSWTSGLQQFF.

The rearrangement uses TRBV5-1 and TRBJ2-5; no definite D call. The V end lost 4 bases, the J end lost 4 bases, and 11 bases lay between the germline ends. Germline lookup yields CDR1 SGHRS and CDR2 YFSETQ. CDR3 size: 13 residues. CDR3 DNA sequence: TGCGCCAGCAGCCCGAGTGAATTAGAGACCCAGTACTTC. It encodes CASSPSELETQYF.

The CDR3 loop reads CASSPSQAWEQYV. The CDR3 region has the DNA TGTGCCAGCTCCCCGAGCCAAGCGTGGGAGCAGTACGTC. The chain joins TRBV18 to TRBJ2-7; D remains ambiguous. CDR3 length: 13 residues. The V and J ends lost 6 bases and 7 bases respectively, with 16 bases between them. CDR1 is KGHSH and CDR2 is LQKENI in the germline V gene.

The chain joins TRBV27 to TRBJ1-2; D is unresolved. Trimming shortened V by 4 bases and J by 3 bases, and 12 bases separated the two germline ends. The germline V gene encodes CDR1 MNHEY and CDR2 SMNVEV (reference sequence). This CDR3 comprises 14 residues. In DNA form, the CDR3 reads TGTGCCAGCAGTTCGGATCGAGGGCACTATGGCTACACCTTC. It is translated as CASSSDRGHYGYTF.

The count of this clone is one. The CDR3 bases are TGTGCAAGTCGCTTTCCAGACCCCCAGGGGGCATTCGAGAGGGCAGATACGCAGTATTTT. This gives the protein CASRFPDPQGAFERADTQYF. The chain recombines TRBV12-2 with TRBJ2-3; TRBD1 reflects the table's D call only, with no check against the DNA. TRBV12-2 is classified as a pseudogene. The CDR3 loop spans 20 amino acids.

V usage is TRBV3-1 (or the pseudogene TRBV3-2) and J usage is TRBJ2-7; 9 nucleotides match TRBD1. CDR1 and CDR2 from the germline V gene are LGHDT and YNNKEL (reference sequence). V was pared by 7 bases and J by 2 bases, with 9 bases of the junction left unmatched. This CDR3 comprises 15 residues. CDR3 sequence: CASNSWGQGTYEQYF. The CDR3 DNA sequence: TGTGCCAGCAACTCATGGGGACAGGGAACCTACGAGCAGTACTTC.

The chain carries TRBV7-8 and TRBJ2-3; unclear D gene. The CDR3 length is 15 residues. V was cut by 5 bases and J by 1 base, with 13 bases left in between. CDR1 is SGHVS, CDR2 FQNEAQ, per germline. CDR3 residues: CASSTVGHRTDTQYF. CDR3 DNA: TGTGCCAGCAGCACGGTTGGGCACCGCACAGATACGCAGTATTTT.

The rearrangement joins TRBV7-9 to TRBJ1-5; D is unresolved. With 5 bases removed from V and 2 bases from J, the gap between germline ends came to 16 bases. Germline V gene sequence: CDR1 SEHNR, CDR2 FQNEAQ (reference sequence). This CDR3 is 16 amino acids long. The CDR3 is CASSQYGSGGNQPQHF. CDR3 in DNA: TGTGCCAGCAGCCAATATGGGTCCGGGGGCAATCAGCCCCAGCATTTT.

V and J are TRBV7-9 and TRBJ1-3, with TRBD1 matching over 8 bases. Germline CDR1 and CDR2: SEHNR and FQNEAQ (reference sequence). The CDR3 has 15 amino acids. J gave up 2 bases and V 4 bases, and 4 bases lay outside the gene matches. The CDR3 is CASSYGQGPGNTIYF. The CDR3 coding sequence is TGTGCCAGCAGCTACGGACAGGGACCTGGAAACACCATATATTTT.

The gene calls are TRBV24-1 and TRBJ2-5; TRBD2 agrees at 12 bases. Germline V gene data show CDR1 as KGHDR and CDR2 as SFDVKD. Trimming removed 3 bases from V and 1 base from J; junction bases left unmatched: 2. CDR3 length: 16 amino acids. CDR3 sequence reads: CATSDLAGGPQETQYF. CDR3 nucleotide sequence: TGTGCCACCAGTGATCTAGCGGGAGGGCCCCAAGAGACCCAGTACTTC.

The chain is built from TRBV19 and TRBJ2-3; TRBD2 aligns across 10 bases. The CDR3 covers 22 residues. Germline CDR1 and CDR2: LNHDA and SQIVND (reference sequence). J gave up 5 bases and V 3 bases, and 26 bases lay outside the gene matches. The CDR3 DNA is TGTGCCAGTAGTATCTTCCATCAAATTCCGGTTGGGTGGAGCGGGAGGGAAGATACGCAGTATTTT. Translating it yields CASSIFHQIPVGWSGREDTQYF.

This clone was seen a single time. The genes are TRBV10-3 and TRBJ1-1; D not resolved. Germline V gene sequence: CDR1 ENHRY, CDR2 SYGVKD. The V end was cut by 6 bases, the J end by 5 bases, with 13 bases between. CDR3 length: 13 amino acids. DNA for the CDR3: TGTGCCATCAGGTGGTCGGGTGGTACTGAAGCTTTCTTT. Its protein is CAIRWSGGTEAFF.

The chain carries TRBV5-1 and TRBJ1-5; a weak D match, TRBD1 (5 bases). This CDR3 contains 16 residues. Germline CDR1 SGHRS, CDR2 YFSETQ. V was pared by 4 bases and J by 4 bases, with 18 bases between. CDR3 sequence: CASSPLGPGWNQPQHF. The CDR3 region has the DNA TGCGCCAGCAGCCCCCTTGGGCCAGGGTGGAATCAGCCCCAGCATTTT.

The genes are TRBV5-4 and TRBJ2-7, with 10 bases matching TRBD2. Germline CDR1 is SGHNT and CDR2 is YYREEE (reference sequence). The CDR3 runs 16 residues. With 2 bases clipped from V and 7 bases from J, the junction kept 12 bases outside the gene matches. The DNA for the CDR3 is TGTGCCAGCAGCTTCTTTGCTAGCGGGAGAAGAGATGAGCAGTACGTC. Translation gives CASSFFASGRRDEQYV.

The gene calls are TRBV19 and TRBJ1-1; D is perhaps TRBD1 (5 bases). This CDR3 comprises 16 residues. Germline CDR1 reads LNHDA; CDR2 reads SQIVND (reference sequence). Trimming pared 5 bases from V and 1 base from J, leaving 17 bases between. The CDR3 DNA follows: TGTGCCAGTAGTGTTCCTCTGGACATCGCGAACACTGAAGCTTTCTTT. Translated, it gives CASSVPLDIANTEAFF.

This chain joins TRBV2 and TRBJ2-3, with 9 bases matching TRBD2. The CDR3 extends over 16 amino acids. With V trimmed by 7 bases and J by 1 base, 9 bases remained unmatched. From germline, CDR1 is SNHLY and CDR2 FYNNEI. CDR3 in amino acids: CASTDRTSVGTDTQYF. For the CDR3, the DNA is TGTGCCAGCACCGACCGGACTAGCGTCGGCACAGATACGCAGTATTTT.

This clone appeared a few times. The rearrangement links TRBV9 to TRBJ1-6; TRBD1 is a possible D gene (5 bases). The germline gives CDR1 SGDLS, CDR2 YYNGEE. The CDR3 covers 14 residues. The ends were cut back, 1 base at V and 7 bases at J, with 9 bases in the middle. The CDR3 spells CASSVTGLNSPLHF. Written as DNA, the CDR3 is TGTGCCAGCAGCGTAACAGGATTAAATTCACCCCTCCACTTT.

This rearrangement joins TRBV19 to TRBJ2-5; D call uncertain. V was trimmed by 11 bases and J by 5 bases, leaving 12 bases between them. This CDR3 spans 11 amino acids. The germline CDR1 and CDR2 sequences are LNHDA and SQIVND (reference sequence). CDR3 sequence reads: CAPPAGETQYF. DNA of the CDR3: TGTGCCCCTCCGGCCGGGGAGACCCAGTACTTC.

The gene calls are TRBV11-3 and TRBJ1-1, with 10 bases that match TRBD1. This CDR3 is 14 amino acids long. Germline assignment: CDR1 SGHNT and CDR2 YENEEA. V shed 5 bases and J 3 bases; nucleotides not matched to a gene: 3. The CDR3 DNA sequence: TGTGCCAGCAGCGCGACAGGGGGCTACACTGAAGCTTTCTTT. It yields the protein CASSATGGYTEAFF.

The chain employs TRBV5-1 and TRBJ2-5; 8 positions agree with TRBD1. The CDR3 spans 15 residues. The germline gives CDR1 SGHRS, CDR2 YFSETQ. The trim removed 5 bases at V and 2 bases at J, leaving 8 bases unmatched. CDR3 coding DNA: TGCGCCAGCAGTACGAGGACAGGGCTACAAGAGACCCAGTACTTC. As protein: CASSTRTGLQETQYF. The whole variable domain, filled in from reference TRBV5-1 and TRBJ2-5, reads KAGVTQTPRYLIKTRGQQVTLSCSPISGHRSVSWYQQTPGQGLQFLFEYFSETQRNKGNFPGRFSGRQFSNSRSEMNVSTLELGDSALYLCASSTRTGLQETQYFGPGTRLLVL.

The gene calls are TRBV11-2 and TRBJ1-5; no reliable D call. This CDR3 has 13 residues. The V end was cut by 5 bases, the J end by 4 bases, with 9 bases between. The germline gives CDR1 SGHAT, CDR2 FQNNGV. CDR3 nucleotides: TGTGCCAGCAGCAGGACGGGGAATCAGCCCCAGCATTTT. It specifies CASSRTGNQPQHF.

This chain joins TRBV12-3 or TRBV12-4 and TRBJ2-1, with 9 bases lining up with TRBD2. This CDR3 has 13 amino acids. After removal of 2 bases from V and 12 bases from J, the junction contained 5 bases not matched to a gene. CDR3 amino acids: CASSLLAGYGQFF. As DNA, the CDR3 is TGTGCCAGCAGTTTACTAGCGGGATACGGGCAGTTCTTC.

The chain couples TRBV4-1 to TRBJ1-1, with 8 bases that match TRBD1. Looked up from germline, CDR1 is MGHRA and CDR2 is YSYEKL. The CDR3 totals 15 residues. J lost 3 bases, V lost 4 bases, and 7 bases had no gene match. This CDR3 reads CASSLRTGLDTEAFF. Here the CDR3 DNA reads TGCGCCAGCAGCCTACGGACAGGGTTGGACACTGAAGCTTTCTTT.

J is TRBJ1-6 and V is TRBV7-9, with 9 bases lining up with TRBD1. V lost 3 bases to trimming and J lost 3 bases; unmatched junction nucleotides: 3. Germline values: CDR1 SEHNR, CDR2 FQNEAQ (reference sequence). The CDR3 extends over 16 amino acids. CDR3 loop: CASSLTGGGYNSPLHF. In nucleotides, the CDR3 is TGTGCCAGCAGCTTGACAGGGGGGGGCTATAATTCACCCCTCCACTTT.

This clone turned up a few times. The junction shows a germline mismatch at one end, possibly a read error. The CDR3 loop reads CASRLFGDSPNHF. CDR3 DNA: TGTGCCAGCCGCCTTTTTGGAGACAGCCCGAATCACTTC. The V and J genes are TRBV6-2 or TRBV6-3 and TRBJ2-5, with a weak D call TRBD1 (5 bases). The germline CDR1 and CDR2 sequences are MNHEY and SVGEGT. The CDR3 totals 13 residues.

J is TRBJ1-2 and V is TRBV24-1; the D gene is possibly TRBD1 (6 bases). This CDR3 region has 16 residues. The V end was cut by 3 bases, the J end by 6 bases, with 19 bases between. Per the germline V gene, CDR1 is KGHDR and CDR2 is SFDVKD. The CDR3 reads CATSDTENRDLDGYTF. The CDR3 DNA reads TGTGCCACCAGTGATACCGAAAACAGGGACCTCGATGGCTACACCTTC.

The rearrangement uses TRBV5-1 and TRBJ1-3; TRBD1 might be the D (5 bases). This CDR3 is 14 amino acids long. Germline V gene lookup returns CDR1 SGHRS and CDR2 YFSETQ. V lost 0 bases and J lost 4, with 8 bases in between. CDR3: CASSLETGGNTIYF. CDR3 coding DNA: TGCGCCAGCAGCTTGGAAACAGGCGGAAACACCATATATTTT.